One sample yielded the 21 T cell receptor beta chains listed below, sequenced in a study of tumor-infiltrating lymphocytes in primary liver carcinoma. Starting material of around 460 ng total RNA yielded TCR beta cDNA via a constant-region primer. ARM-PCR, slightly modified, supplied the TCR beta libraries through three nested multiplex PCR rounds. With TRBV1-TRBV30 forward primers and a C-beta reverse primer, the first two PCR rounds were run for 10 cycles each. TCRdb called the multiplex PCR reads again in MiXCR, with one record for every CDR3 protein. The table has around 70,000 distinct CDR3 sequences, about 70% seen once; the top ten hold 28%. Investigators took RNA and DNA out together from 20-30 mg of unsorted bulk tissue. The sequenced sample consisted of liver tumor tissue from sampling region 4. Subset noted: tumor region T4, right-lateral pole. Receptors originate from a man aged 40-50 years with primary liver carcinoma and hepatitis B virus infection.

In the case of this clonotype: Relative to the germline gene, one junction end is altered; a read error may explain this. The rearrangement links TRBV6-5 to TRBJ1-1; weak D call: TRBD1 (5 bases). Germline values: CDR1 MNHEY, CDR2 SVGAGI. The CDR3 spans 14 residues. CDR3 DNA: TGTGCCAGCAATTACGGTGGGGCGAACACTGAAGATTTCTTT. Translated, it gives CASNYGGANTEDFF.

This clonotype was counted only a few times. This chain links TRBV6-1 with TRBJ1-2; possible D gene TRBD1, 5 bases. V lost 6 bases, J lost 2 bases, and 7 bases lay in between. The CDR3 covers 12 residues. From germline, CDR1 is MNHNS and CDR2 SASEGT. The CDR3 loop is CASRRDNYGYTF. As DNA, the CDR3 is TGTGCCAGCAGGCGGGACAACTATGGCTACACCTTC.

The chain carries TRBV29-1 and TRBJ2-1; 7 bases agree with TRBD2. Germline V gene sequence: CDR1 SQVTM, CDR2 ANQGSEA. Trimming cost V 3 bases and J 16 bases; bases outside gene matches: 18. CDR3 length: 14 amino acids. CDR3 sequence reads: CSVEDVRDYNERFF. Written as DNA, the CDR3 is TGCAGCGTTGAGGACGTCAGGGACTACAATGAGCGCTTCTTC.

V is TRBV4-1 and J is TRBJ2-3; the D gene is possibly TRBD1 (5 bases). Germline CDR1 MGHRA, CDR2 YSYEKL. The CDR3 consists of 13 residues. V was shortened by 7 bases and J by 4 bases, with 12 bases between the two germline ends. The CDR3 reads CASIHVGADTQYF. The CDR3 DNA reads as TGCGCCAGCATCCATGTAGGGGCAGATACGCAGTATTTT.

Comment on this clonotype: A read error may produce the germline difference seen at one junction end. V is TRBV11-2 and J is TRBJ2-5, with D tentatively TRBD2 (6 bases). Germline CDR1 and CDR2: SGHAT and FQNNGV. The CDR3 runs to 16 residues. Written as DNA, the CDR3 is TGTGCCAGTAGATACCGGGACTCGGTCCACCAAGAGGCCCAGTACTTC. Encoded protein: CASRYRDSVHQEAQYF.

In its sample, this clonotype was seen once. Here the CDR3 DNA reads TGTGCCAGCAGTGAATTCCTAGAGACCCAGTACTTC. Amino acid sequence: CASSEFLETQYF. The rearrangement joins TRBV2 to TRBJ2-5; D unclear. The CDR3 has 12 residues. In germline, CDR1 is SNHLY, CDR2 FYNNEI. With 2 bases removed from V and 4 bases from J, the gap between germline ends came to 5 bases.

Points on this clonotype: Possible read error: a much larger clone is one base away. The chain uses TRBV5-1 and TRBJ2-5; unclear D gene. This CDR3 spans 14 amino acids. Germline CDR1 reads SGHRS; CDR2 reads YFSETQ. The V gene lost 6 bases and the J gene lost 1 base, with 13 bases spanning the gap. The DNA of the CDR3 is TGCGCCAGCATGGTCAACATAGCCCAAGAGACCCAGTACTTC. Protein sequence: CASMVNIAQETQYF.

On this clonotype itself: No conserved phenylalanine or tryptophan is present at the end of the CDR3, so a read error is the likely explanation. The limits of the CDR3 on the DNA are not certain, so only TCRdb's listed CDR3 is given. CDR3 loop: CANSLTTGSSYNEQFS. The chain has TRBV10-2 and TRBJ2-1. Germline V gene data show CDR1 as WSHSY and CDR2 as SAAADI. The CDR3 is 16 amino acids long, termini counted.

This clonotype was seen at least ten times. The chain has TRBV4-1 and TRBJ1-1, with no clear D. V was shortened by 4 bases and J by 2 bases, with 14 bases between the two germline ends. Germline CDR1 and CDR2: MGHRA and YSYEKL. The CDR3 runs 15 residues. The CDR3 DNA is TGCGCCAGCAGCCCCCGGTGGGCAAACAACACTGAAGCTTTCTTT. Protein product: CASSPRWANNTEAFF.

A word on this clonotype: Mismatch with germline at one junction end may stem from a read error. V is TRBV4-1 and J is TRBJ2-7; the match to TRBD1 covers 8 bases. The CDR3 length is 15 residues. CDR1 and CDR2 (germline): MGHRA, YSYEKL. The CDR3 reads CASTQERDRRYEQYF. CDR3 in DNA: TGCGCCAGCACCCAAGAACGGGACAGGCGCTACGAGCAGTACTTT.

The chain carries TRBV6-5 and TRBJ2-7; TRBD2 aligns across 10 bases. The J call is uncertain, as TRBJ2-1 better fits the DNA end. Germline values: CDR1 MNHEY, CDR2 SVGAGI. CDR3 size: 14 residues. CDR3 bases: TGTGCCAGCAGCCCTCTAGCGGGAGCGGGGGAGCAGTTCTTC. This codes for CASSPLAGAGEQFF.

This clonotype was found many times. This chain uses TRBV5-4 with TRBJ2-3, with TRBD2 matching over 10 bases. The CDR3 has 15 amino acids. Germline assignment: CDR1 SGHNT and CDR2 YYREEE (reference sequence). The ends lost 3 bases at V and 3 bases at J; junction bases unmatched: 4. The CDR3 nucleotides are TGTGCCAGCAGCTCTAGCGGGAGCCTTACAGATACGCAGTATTTT. It codes for CASSSSGSLTDTQYF.

On this clonotype: A much larger clone lies a single base off, so this may be a read error. The chain recombines TRBV7-9 with TRBJ1-1, with 7 nucleotides matching TRBD1. The germline V gene has CDR1 SEHNR and CDR2 FQNEAQ (reference sequence). This CDR3 region has 14 residues. The CDR3 is CDSRDSFMNTEAFF. The CDR3 DNA follows: TGTGACAGCAGGGACAGTTTCATGAACACTGAAGCTTTCTTT.

This clonotype was observed at least ten times. The chain carries TRBV6-5 and TRBJ1-2; 7 nucleotides agree with TRBD1. Germline V CDR1 and CDR2: MNHEY, SVGAGI. Losses at the gene ends were 1 base for V and 8 bases for J; bases not matched to a gene: 7. CDR3 length: 14 residues. CDR3 in DNA: TGTGCCAGCAGTTACTTAGGGGGCGCGGAGGGCTACACCTTC. Its translation: CASSYLGGAEGYTF.

In the case of this clonotype: One end of the junction varies from germline; a read error may be responsible. The chain combines TRBV29-1 with TRBJ2-3, with 10 bases lining up with TRBD1. Germline V gives CDR1 SQVTM, CDR2 ANQGSEA. The CDR3 consists of 14 residues. The CDR3 reads CSIAGTGVADTQYF. CDR3 coding DNA: TGCAGCATTGCTGGGACAGGGGTCGCAGATACACAGTATTTT.

A note on this clonotype: The conserved phenylalanine or tryptophan is not found at the CDR3 terminus, so this likely reflects a read error. The gene calls are TRBV4-1 and TRBJ1-2; D is ambiguous. CDR1 is MGHRA, CDR2 YSYEKL, per germline. This CDR3 has 14 amino acids. Between the trimmed V and J ends, which lost 0 bases and 10 bases, there was a span of 15 bases. The CDR3 region is CASSQEGPAFDYTL. The CDR3 DNA follows: TGCGCCAGCAGCCAAGAGGGCCCGGCGTTTGACTACACCCTC.

This clonotype occurred many times. The gene calls are TRBV6-1 and TRBJ1-6, with no clear D. V lost 6 bases to trimming and J lost 1 base, with 4 bases between them. CDR3 size: 13 residues. Per germline, CDR1 MNHNS and CDR2 SASEGT. CDR3 nucleotide sequence: TGTGCCAGCAGGGTGTCCTATAATTCACCCCTCCACTTT. As protein: CASRVSYNSPLHF.

Remarks on this clonotype: This may be a read error, as it is one base from a much larger clone. V usage is TRBV28 and J usage is TRBJ1-5; 7 bases fit TRBD1. This CDR3 is 15 amino acids long. CDR1 MDHEN and CDR2 SYDVKM come from the germline V gene. Trimming cost V 1 base and J 7 bases; bases outside gene matches: 7. Here the CDR3 reads CASSLSTGLGQPQHF. The DNA for the CDR3 is TGTGCCAGCAGTTTATCGACAGGGTTGGGCCAGCCCCAGCATTTT.

The CDR3 coding sequence is TGTGCCAGCAGCTTCGGACAGGTGAATGAGCAGTTCTTC. Translating gives CASSFGQVNEQFF. The V gene is TRBV9, the J gene TRBJ2-1; 7 bases agree with TRBD1. The CDR3 totals 13 residues. The J segment lost 7 bases and the V segment lost 4 bases, leaving 5 bases of the junction unmatched. CDR1 and CDR2 from the germline V gene are SGDLS and YYNGEE.

A remark on this clonotype: The CDR3 carries no conserved terminal phenylalanine or tryptophan, so it likely arises from a read error. Because the CDR3's place on the DNA is in doubt, the DNA is left out and the CDR3 is given as listed by TCRdb. V gene TRBV11-1 combines with J gene TRBJ2-1; TRBD2 is taken as the D call from the table, unchecked against the DNA. Germline loops: CDR1 SGHAT, CDR2 FQDESV (reference sequence). Both ends counted, the CDR3 spans 16 residues. The CDR3: CASSRLPGGGYYERFL.

This clonotype was observed at least ten times. The chain carries TRBV5-4 and TRBJ2-2; 8 bases align to TRBD1. CDR1 is SGHNT and CDR2 is YYREEE in the germline V gene (reference sequence). The CDR3 extends over 16 amino acids. V lost 4 bases and J lost 5; bases outside the gene matches: 10. The CDR3 protein is CASSPTQGARTGELFF. The CDR3 DNA follows: TGTGCCAGCAGCCCTACCCAGGGGGCGAGGACCGGGGAGCTGTTTTTT.